This T cell receptor beta chain was recorded in a study of a mutant IDH1 vaccine in newly diagnosed glioma. The study's findings and limits: In about 93% of patients, immune responses induced by the vaccine occurred.

Germline assignment: CDR1 GTSNPN and CDR2 SVGIG (reference sequence). CDR3 length: 17 residues. V lost 5 bases and J lost 1; bases outside the gene matches: 15. The protocol was immunoSEQ multiplex PCR, while the TCRdb copy is restricted to in-frame clones and leaves out a portion. The sample shows approximately 60,000 clones, about 85% of them seen only once. A word on this clone: Its antigen is not identified.

Time point noted: week 23, last vaccination. Doses comprised 300 ug of mutant IDH1 20-mer peptide each, plus topical imiquimod. Specimen: PBMCs, collected from a glioma patient whose treatment included an IDH1 peptide vaccine. The source of this sequence is a man aged 30-40 years with glioma. J is TRBJ2-3 and V is TRBV30; 7 nucleotides match TRBD1. This chain's CDR3 is CAWEGGRNRGGTDTQYF. In DNA, the CDR3 is TGTGCCTGGGAAGGGGGACGGAACAGGGGCGGCACAGATACGCAGTATTTT.